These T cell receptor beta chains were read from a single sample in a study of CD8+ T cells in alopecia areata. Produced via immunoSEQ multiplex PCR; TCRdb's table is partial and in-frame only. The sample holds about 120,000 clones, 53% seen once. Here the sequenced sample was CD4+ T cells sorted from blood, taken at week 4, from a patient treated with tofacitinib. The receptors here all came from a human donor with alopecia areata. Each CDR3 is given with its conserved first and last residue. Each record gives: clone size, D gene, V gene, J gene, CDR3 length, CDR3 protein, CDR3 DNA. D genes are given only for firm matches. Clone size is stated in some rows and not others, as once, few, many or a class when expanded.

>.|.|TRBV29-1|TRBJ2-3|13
CSVDSSWADTQYF
TGCAGCGTCGATTCCTCCTGGGCAGATACGCAGTATTTT
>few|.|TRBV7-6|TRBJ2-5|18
CASSPLRGQEGKEETQYF
TGTGCCAGCAGCCCCCTACGGGGGCAGGAAGGGAAGGAAGAGACCCAGTACTTC
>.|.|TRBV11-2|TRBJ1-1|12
CASRLWTTEAFF
TGTGCCAGCAGGCTTTGGACCACTGAAGCTTTCTTT
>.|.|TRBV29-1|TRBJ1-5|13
CSAVQGLDQPQHF
TGCAGCGCCGTTCAGGGCCTAGATCAGCCCCAGCATTTT
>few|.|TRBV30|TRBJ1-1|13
CAWSEERNTEAFF
TGTGCCTGGAGTGAAGAGAGAAACACTGAAGCTTTCTTT
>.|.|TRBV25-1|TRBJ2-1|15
CASSPDARPNNEQFF
TGTGCCAGCAGTCCCGACGCTAGACCAAACAATGAGCAGTTCTTC
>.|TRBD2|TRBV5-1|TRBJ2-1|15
CASSSGLGDYNEQFF
TGCGCCAGCAGCTCAGGACTAGGGGACTACAATGAGCAGTTCTTC
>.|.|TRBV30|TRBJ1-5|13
CAWNGGSNQPQHF
TGTGCCTGGAACGGAGGGAGCAATCAGCCCCAGCATTTT
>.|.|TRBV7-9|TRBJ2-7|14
CASSLEVGSYEQYF
TGTGCCAGCAGCTTAGAAGTAGGCTCCTACGAGCAGTACTTC
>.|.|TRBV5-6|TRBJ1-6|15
CASSGVQSYNSPLHF
TGTGCCAGCAGCGGCGTACAGAGTTATAATTCACCCCTCCACTTT
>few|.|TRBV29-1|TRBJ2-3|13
CSVERRFTDTQYF
TGCAGCGTTGAACGGCGTTTCACAGATACGCAGTATTTT